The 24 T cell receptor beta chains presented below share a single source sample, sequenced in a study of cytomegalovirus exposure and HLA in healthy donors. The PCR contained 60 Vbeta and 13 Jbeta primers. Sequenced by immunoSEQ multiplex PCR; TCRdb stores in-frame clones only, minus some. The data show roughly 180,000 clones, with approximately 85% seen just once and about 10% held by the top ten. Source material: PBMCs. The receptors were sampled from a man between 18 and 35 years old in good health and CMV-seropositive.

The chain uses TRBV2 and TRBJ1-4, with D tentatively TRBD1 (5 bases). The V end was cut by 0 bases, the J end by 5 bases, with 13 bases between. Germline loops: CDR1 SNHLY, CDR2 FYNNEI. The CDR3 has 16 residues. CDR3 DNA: TGTGCCAGCAGTGAAGCGCAAGGGGTTATGAATGAAAAACTGTTTTTT. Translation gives CASSEAQGVMNEKLFF.

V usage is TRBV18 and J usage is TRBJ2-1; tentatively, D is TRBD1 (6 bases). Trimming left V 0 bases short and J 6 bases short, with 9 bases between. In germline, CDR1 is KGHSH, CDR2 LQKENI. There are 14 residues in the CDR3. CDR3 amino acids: CASSPPDSPNEQFF. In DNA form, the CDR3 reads TGTGCCAGCTCACCACCGGACAGCCCCAATGAGCAGTTCTTC.

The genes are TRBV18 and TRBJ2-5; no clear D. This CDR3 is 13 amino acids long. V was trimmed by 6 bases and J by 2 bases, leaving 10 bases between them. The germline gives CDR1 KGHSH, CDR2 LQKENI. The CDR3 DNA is TGTGCCAGCTCCGCCATACAGCAAGAGACCCAGTACTTC. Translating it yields CASSAIQQETQYF.

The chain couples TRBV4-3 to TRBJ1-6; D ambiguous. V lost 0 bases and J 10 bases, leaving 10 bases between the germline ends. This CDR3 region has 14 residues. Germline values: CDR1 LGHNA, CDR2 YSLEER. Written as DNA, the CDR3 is TGCGCCAGCAGCCAAGAGCTGGGCCCGTCACCCCTCCACTTT. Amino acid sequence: CASSQELGPSPLHF.

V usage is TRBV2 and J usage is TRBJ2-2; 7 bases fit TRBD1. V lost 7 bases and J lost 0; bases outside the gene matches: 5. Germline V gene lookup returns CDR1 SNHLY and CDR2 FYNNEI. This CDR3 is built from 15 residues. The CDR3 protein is CASTRQGANTGELFF. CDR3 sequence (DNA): TGTGCCAGCACCAGACAGGGAGCGAACACCGGGGAGCTGTTTTTT.

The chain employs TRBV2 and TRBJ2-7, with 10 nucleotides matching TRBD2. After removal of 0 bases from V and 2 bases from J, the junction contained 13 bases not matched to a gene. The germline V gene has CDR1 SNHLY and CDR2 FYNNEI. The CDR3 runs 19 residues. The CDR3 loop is CASSEALPLSGGGTYEQYF. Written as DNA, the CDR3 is TGTGCCAGCAGTGAAGCGCTTCCCTTAAGCGGGGGGGGAACCTACGAGCAGTACTTC.

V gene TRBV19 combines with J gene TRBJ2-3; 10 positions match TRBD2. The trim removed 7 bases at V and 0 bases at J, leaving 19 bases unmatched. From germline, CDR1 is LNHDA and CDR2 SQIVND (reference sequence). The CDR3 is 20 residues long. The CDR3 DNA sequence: TGTGCCAGTACCTCCGCGTCCCCCTCTCTAGCGGGAGCTAGCACAGATACGCAGTATTTT. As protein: CASTSASPSLAGASTDTQYF.

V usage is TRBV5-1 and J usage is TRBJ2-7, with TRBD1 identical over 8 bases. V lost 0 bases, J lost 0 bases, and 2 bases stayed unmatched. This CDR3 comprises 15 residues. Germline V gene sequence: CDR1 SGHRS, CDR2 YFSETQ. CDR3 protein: CASSLAGTGSYEQYF. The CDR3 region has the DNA TGCGCCAGCAGCTTGGCGGGGACAGGCTCCTACGAGCAGTACTTC.

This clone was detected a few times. The CDR3 sequence: CASSLGLNTEAFF. CDR3 nucleotides: TGCGCCAGCTCACTGGGGCTAAACACTGAAGCTTTCTTT. The chain couples TRBV4-1 to TRBJ1-1, with D maybe TRBD1 (5 bases). The V gene's germline CDR1 is MGHRA and CDR2 YSYEKL. This CDR3 has 13 amino acids. V lost 8 bases to trimming and J lost 2 bases, with 12 bases between them.

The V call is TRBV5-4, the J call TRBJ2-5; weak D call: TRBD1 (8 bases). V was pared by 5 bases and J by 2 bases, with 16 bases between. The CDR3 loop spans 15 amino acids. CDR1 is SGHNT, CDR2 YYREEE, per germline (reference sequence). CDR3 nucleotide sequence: TGTGCCAGCAGTTATTTACAGGGGGGGCAAGAGACCCAGTACTTC. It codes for CASSYLQGGQETQYF.

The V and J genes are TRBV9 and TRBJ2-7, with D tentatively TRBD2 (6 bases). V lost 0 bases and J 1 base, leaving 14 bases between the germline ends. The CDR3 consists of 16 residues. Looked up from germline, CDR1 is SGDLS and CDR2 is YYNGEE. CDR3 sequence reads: CASSVGSGRISYEQYF. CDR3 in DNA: TGTGCCAGCAGCGTAGGGAGCGGGCGGATTTCCTACGAGCAGTACTTC.

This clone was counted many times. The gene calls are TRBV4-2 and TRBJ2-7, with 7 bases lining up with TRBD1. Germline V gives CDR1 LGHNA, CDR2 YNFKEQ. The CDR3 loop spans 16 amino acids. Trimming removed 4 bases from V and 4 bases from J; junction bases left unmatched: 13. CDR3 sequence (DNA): TGTGCCAGCAGCCTCGGGGCCCGGGACAGACCTTACGAGCAGTACTTC. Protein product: CASSLGARDRPYEQYF.

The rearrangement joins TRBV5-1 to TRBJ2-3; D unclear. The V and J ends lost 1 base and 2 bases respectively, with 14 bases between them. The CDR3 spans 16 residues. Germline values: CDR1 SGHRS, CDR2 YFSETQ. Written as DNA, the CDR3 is TGCGCCAGCAGCTTGATGGAACTCGCGGTCACAGATACGCAGTATTTT. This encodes CASSLMELAVTDTQYF.

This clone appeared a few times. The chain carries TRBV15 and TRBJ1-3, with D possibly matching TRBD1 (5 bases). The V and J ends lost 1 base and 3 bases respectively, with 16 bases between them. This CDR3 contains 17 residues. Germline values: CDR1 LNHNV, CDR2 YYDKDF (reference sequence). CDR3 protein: CATSRVTAGPFGNTIYF. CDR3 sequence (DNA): TGTGCCACCAGCAGAGTAACGGCAGGGCCCTTTGGAAACACCATATATTTT.

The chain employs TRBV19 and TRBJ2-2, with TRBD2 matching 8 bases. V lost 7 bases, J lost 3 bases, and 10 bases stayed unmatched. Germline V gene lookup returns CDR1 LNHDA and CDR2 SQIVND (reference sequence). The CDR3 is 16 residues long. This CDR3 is CASNFRRGAYTGELFF. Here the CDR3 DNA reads TGTGCCAGTAATTTCCGGCGGGGGGCCTACACCGGGGAGCTGTTTTTT.

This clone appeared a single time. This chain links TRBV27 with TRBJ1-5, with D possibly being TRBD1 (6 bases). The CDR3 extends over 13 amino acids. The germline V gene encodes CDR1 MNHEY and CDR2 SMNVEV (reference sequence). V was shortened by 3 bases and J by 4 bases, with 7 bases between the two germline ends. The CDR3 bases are TGTGCCAGCAGTTTTGGACAGAATCAGCCCCAGCATTTT. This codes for CASSFGQNQPQHF.

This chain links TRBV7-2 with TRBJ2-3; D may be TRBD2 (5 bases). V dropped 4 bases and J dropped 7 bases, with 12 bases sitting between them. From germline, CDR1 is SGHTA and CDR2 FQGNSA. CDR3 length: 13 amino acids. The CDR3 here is CASSYGDLNTQYF. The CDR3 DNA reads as TGTGCCAGCAGCTACGGGGATCTGAATACGCAGTATTTT.

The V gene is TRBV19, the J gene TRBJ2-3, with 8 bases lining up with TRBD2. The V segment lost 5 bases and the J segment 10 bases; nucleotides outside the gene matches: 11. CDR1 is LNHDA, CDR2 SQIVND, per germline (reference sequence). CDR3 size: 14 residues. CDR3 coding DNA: TGTGCCAGTAGTCTTCCGGGGGGGCAAGGAGCGCAGTATTTT. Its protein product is CASSLPGGQGAQYF.

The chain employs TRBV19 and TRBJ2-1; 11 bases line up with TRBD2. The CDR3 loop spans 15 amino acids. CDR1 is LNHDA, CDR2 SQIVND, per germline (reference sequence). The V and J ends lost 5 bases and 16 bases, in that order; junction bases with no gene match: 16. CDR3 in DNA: TGTGCCAGTAGTGGACAGAACGGGACTAGCGGCCTCCTTTTCTTC. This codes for CASSGQNGTSGLLFF.

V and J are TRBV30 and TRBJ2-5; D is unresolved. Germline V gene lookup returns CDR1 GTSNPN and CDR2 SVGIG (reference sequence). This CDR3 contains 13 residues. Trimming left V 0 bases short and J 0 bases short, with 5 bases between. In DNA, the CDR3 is TGTGCCTGGAGTGTACACAACCAAGAGACCCAGTACTTC. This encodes CAWSVHNQETQYF.

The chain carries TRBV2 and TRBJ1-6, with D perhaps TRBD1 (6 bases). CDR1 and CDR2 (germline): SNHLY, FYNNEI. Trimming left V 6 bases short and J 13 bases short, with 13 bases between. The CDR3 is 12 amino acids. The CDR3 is CASSETGIPLHF. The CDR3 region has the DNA TGTGCCAGCAGCGAAACAGGGATTCCCCTCCACTTT.

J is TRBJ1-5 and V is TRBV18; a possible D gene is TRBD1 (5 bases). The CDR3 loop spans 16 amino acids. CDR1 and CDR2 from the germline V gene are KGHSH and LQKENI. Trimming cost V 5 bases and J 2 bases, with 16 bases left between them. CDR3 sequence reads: CASSSLAPGGNQPQHF. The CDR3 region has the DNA TGTGCCAGCTCATCTCTCGCACCGGGGGGCAATCAGCCCCAGCATTTT.

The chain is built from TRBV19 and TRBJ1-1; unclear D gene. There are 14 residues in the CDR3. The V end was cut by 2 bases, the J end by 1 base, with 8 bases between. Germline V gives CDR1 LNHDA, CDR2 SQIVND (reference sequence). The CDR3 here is CASSILVGNTEAFF. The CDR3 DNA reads TGTGCCAGTAGTATACTAGTAGGGAACACTGAAGCTTTCTTT.

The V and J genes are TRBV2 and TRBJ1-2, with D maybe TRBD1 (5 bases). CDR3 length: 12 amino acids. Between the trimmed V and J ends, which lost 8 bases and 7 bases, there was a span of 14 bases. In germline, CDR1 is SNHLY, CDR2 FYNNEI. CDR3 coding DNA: TGTGCCAGCTTCGGGGGGGAAGGTGGCTACACCTTC. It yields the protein CASFGGEGGYTF.